The clone carrying this T cell receptor beta chain was seen at least ten times. Antigen: not known. The record originates from a study of regulatory T cells in long-lasting Graves disease. Time point defined: newly diagnosed GD, antithyroid drugs for less than 3 months. There was RNA extracted from PBMCs, and the TCR library was made from it. A blood draw put about 9 milliliters of peripheral blood into EDTA tubes. Through Arm-PCR of CDR3 regions and iRepertoire HTBI primers, TCR beta libraries were built. TCRdb re-called the multiplex PCR reads with MiXCR, one entry per CDR3 protein. The sample records more than 300,000 distinct CDR3 sequences, roughly 17% being singletons. The V and J ends lost 3 bases and 5 bases, in that order; junction bases with no gene match: 7. The germline V gene encodes CDR1 GTSNPN and CDR2 SVGIG (reference sequence). This CDR3 is built from 15 residues. Points from the study as a whole: Preferential use of TRBV28, TRBJ1-2 and TRBJ2-5 was seen in persistent disease. Persistent Graves' patients showed less TCR diversity than newly diagnosed patients showed.

Separately, the same data were catalogued under a study of T cells in Graves' hyperthyroidism and ophthalmopathy. That investigation notes: The study defined stable Graves' hyperthyroidism as no ophthalmopathy progression within 18 months.

This receptor was taken from a woman between 18 and 29 years old with Graves disease. The rearrangement links TRBV30 to TRBJ2-3; TRBD1 matches 11 bases. The sample consisted of peripheral blood mononuclear cells (PBMCs), taken at new diagnosis, from a patient treated with antithyroid drugs. The CDR3 region is CAWSPGQGAGDTQYF. The CDR3 coding sequence is TGTGCCTGGAGCCCCGGACAGGGGGCCGGAGATACGCAGTATTTT. Full variable domain (missing parts from reference TRBV30 and TRBJ2-3): SQTIHQWPATLVQPVGSPLSLECTVEGTSNPNLYWYRQAAGRGLQLLFYSVGIGQISSEVPQNLSASRPQDRQFILSSKKLLLSDSGFYLCAWSPGQGAGDTQYFGPGTRLTVL.